The 22 T cell receptor beta chains below come from one sample, sequenced in a study of identical twins. TCRdb re-called the 5' RACE reads through MiXCR, storing one row per CDR3 protein. The data show 230,000 or so distinct CDR3 sequences, about 8.3% seen once. These sequences were also reported in another study, on yellow fever vaccine responses in identical twins.

The sample consisted of CD8+ T cells sorted from blood. Receptors were obtained from a woman between 18 and 30 years old in good health.

This chain connects TRBV14 to TRBJ1-1, with no clear D. The germline V and J ends were trimmed by 1 base and 6 bases, with 15 bases remaining between them. The CDR3 loop spans 15 amino acids. CDR1 SGHDN and CDR2 FVKESK come from the germline V gene. The DNA for the CDR3 is TGTGCCAGCAGCCAAGGTGGCCCGGACCCCTCTGAAGCTTTCTTT. Its translation is CASSQGGPDPSEAFF.

This clonotype was observed at least ten times. The chain joins TRBV2 to TRBJ2-1, with D possibly TRBD2 on 6 matching bases. Germline CDR1 and CDR2: SNHLY and FYNNEI. The CDR3 is 14 residues long. V lost 4 bases to trimming and J lost 9 bases, with 16 bases between them. CDR3 amino acids: CASSVLVSGVEQFF. DNA of the CDR3: TGTGCCAGCAGTGTTCTGGTTTCGGGGGTTGAGCAGTTCTTC. The full variable domain, in which reference TRBV2 and TRBJ2-1 provide the parts outside the CDR3, is EPEVTQTPSHQVTQMGQEVILRCVPISNHLYFYWYRQILGQKVEFLVSFYNNEISEKSEIFDDQFSVERPDGSNFTLKIRSTKLEDSAMYFCASSVLVSGVEQFFGPGTRLTVL.

Remarks on this clonotype: An end of the junction differs from the germline gene, which may be a read error. This chain joins TRBV6-2 or TRBV6-3 and TRBJ2-5; TRBD1 is a possible D gene (9 bases). The CDR3 runs to 16 residues. The germline gives CDR1 MNHEY, CDR2 SVGEGT. CDR3 in amino acids: CVSSYGRGQGSETQYF. Written as DNA, the CDR3 is TGTGTCAGCAGTTACGGGAGGGGACAGGGTTCGGAGACCCAGTACTTC.

The chain is built from TRBV4-1 and TRBJ2-1; D is ambiguous. V lost 0 bases to trimming and J lost 6 bases, with 9 bases between them. The CDR3 spans 14 residues. CDR1 and CDR2 (germline): MGHRA, YSYEKL. CDR3 nucleotide sequence: TGCGCCAGCAGCCAAGAAGCGCCCCCCAATGAGCAGTTCTTC. Translating it yields CASSQEAPPNEQFF.

Only a few counts were recorded for this clonotype. The chain employs TRBV29-1 and TRBJ2-7; 9 positions match TRBD1. V lost 3 bases to trimming and J lost 0 bases; unmatched junction nucleotides: 3. The CDR3 runs to 14 residues. The germline CDR1 and CDR2 sequences are SQVTM and ANQGSEA. The CDR3 reads CSVEDRGSSYEQYF. The CDR3, as DNA: TGCAGCGTTGAGGACAGGGGAAGCTCCTACGAGCAGTACTTC.

The J gene is TRBJ2-1, the V gene TRBV29-1; D is unresolved. This CDR3 spans 11 amino acids. Looked up from germline, CDR1 is SQVTM and CDR2 is ANQGSEA. Trimming took off 4 bases at V and 6 bases at J, with 7 bases between the two ends. Written as DNA, the CDR3 is TGCAGCGTTGTTTGGGTCAATGAGCAGTTCTTC. This sequence encodes CSVVWVNEQFF.

At least ten counts were recorded for this clonotype. The genes are TRBV20-1 and TRBJ2-1, with D perhaps TRBD1 or TRBD2 (5 bases each). The CDR3 covers 17 residues. The V end was cut by 0 bases, the J end by 3 bases, with 18 bases between. Per germline, CDR1 DFQATT and CDR2 SNEGSKA (reference sequence). CDR3 in DNA: TGCAGTGCTAGAGACGGGATGGGTCAGGGTGACTACAATGAGCAGTTCTTC. Encoded protein: CSARDGMGQGDYNEQFF.

This clonotype was observed a few times. DNA of the CDR3: TGTGCCAGCAGCAAAGTGAGGAGAAGGGGCCCTTATGGCTACACCTTC. The encoded protein is CASSKVRRRGPYGYTF. The chain combines TRBV21-1 with TRBJ1-2. TRBV21-1 is classified as a pseudogene. This CDR3 spans 16 amino acids.

This clonotype showed up just a few times. The gene calls are TRBV15 and TRBJ2-1; TRBD2 agrees at 7 bases. Germline loops: CDR1 LNHNV, CDR2 YYDKDF (reference sequence). The CDR3 is 14 amino acids. J lost 8 bases, V lost 3 bases, and 7 bases had no gene match. The CDR3 reads CATSSRLATDEQFF. The CDR3 nucleotides are TGTGCCACCAGCAGCCGACTAGCTACCGATGAGCAGTTCTTC.

The rearrangement uses TRBV10-3 and TRBJ2-7, with 7 bases identical to TRBD1. There are 13 residues in the CDR3. J lost 3 bases, V lost 10 bases, and 9 bases had no gene match. Looked up from germline, CDR1 is ENHRY and CDR2 is SYGVKD. The CDR3 sequence: CATRGPSGYEQYF. The CDR3 nucleotides are TGTGCCACGAGGGGGCCATCCGGCTACGAGCAGTACTTC.

In its sample, this clonotype was seen a few times. The gene calls are TRBV20-1 and TRBJ2-6, with D possibly TRBD1 on 5 matching bases. This CDR3 comprises 16 residues. CDR1 is DFQATT, CDR2 SNEGSKA, per germline (reference sequence). The germline V and J ends were trimmed by 3 bases and 0 bases, with 12 bases remaining between them. The CDR3: CSASMTASSGANVLTF. DNA for the CDR3: TGCAGTGCTAGTATGACAGCCTCCTCTGGGGCCAACGTCCTGACTTTC.

There are many counts of this clonotype. V is TRBV12-3 or TRBV12-4 and J is TRBJ2-3; 14 bases are a match to TRBD2. The CDR3 length is 15 residues. J lost 5 bases, V lost 6 bases, and 4 bases had no gene match. CDR3 protein: CASRPGLAGEDTQYF. The CDR3 DNA sequence: TGTGCCAGCAGACCGGGACTAGCGGGAGAAGATACGCAGTATTTT.

There are many counts of this clonotype. The chain joins TRBV4-1 to TRBJ2-2, with a tentative D call TRBD1 (6 bases). This CDR3 is built from 16 residues. Between the trimmed V and J ends, which lost 2 bases and 2 bases, there was a span of 12 bases. Germline CDR1 and CDR2: MGHRA and YSYEKL. The DNA for the CDR3 is TGCGCCAGCAGCCAACCCTCGGGACAAAACACCGGGGAGCTGTTTTTT. Its translation: CASSQPSGQNTGELFF.

This clonotype was counted between two and nine times. J is TRBJ2-3 and V is TRBV20-1, with unresolved D. The CDR3 contains 13 residues. The V end lost 3 bases, the J end lost 7 bases, and 14 bases lay between the germline ends. Germline values: CDR1 DFQATT, CDR2 SNEGSKA (reference sequence). The CDR3 protein is CSASQVLLHTQYF. DNA for the CDR3: TGCAGTGCTAGCCAGGTTTTGTTACATACGCAGTATTTT.

This clonotype has at least ten counts. V gene TRBV6-5 combines with J gene TRBJ2-3; D not resolved. The V end lost 2 bases, the J end lost 2 bases, and 11 bases lay between the germline ends. CDR1 and CDR2 from the germline V gene are MNHEY and SVGAGI. The length of the CDR3 is 15 residues. DNA for the CDR3: TGTGCCAGCAGTTACCGGCTGGATAACACAGATACGCAGTATTTT. This translates into CASSYRLDNTDTQYF.

This clonotype was found many times. The chain couples TRBV7-9 to TRBJ2-7; tentatively, D is TRBD1 (6 bases). V lost 4 bases, J lost 3 bases, and 7 bases lay in between. CDR1 is SEHNR and CDR2 is FQNEAQ in the germline V gene (reference sequence). The CDR3 runs 12 residues. The CDR3 reads CASSWTVYEQYF. In nucleotides, the CDR3 is TGTGCCAGCAGCTGGACAGTCTACGAGCAGTACTTC. Drawing the rest from reference TRBV7-9 and TRBJ2-7, the complete variable domain is DTGVSQNPRHKITKRGQNVTFRCDPISEHNRLYWYRQTLGQGPEFLTYFQNEAQLEKSRLLSDRFSAERPKGSFSTLEIQRTEQGDSAMYLCASSWTVYEQYFGPGTRLTVT.

This clonotype was seen more than once but under ten times. In nucleotides, the CDR3 is TGTGCCACCAGGGGGGGCTCGGGCGAGCAGTACTTC. It specifies CATRGGSGEQYF. The chain has TRBV12-3 or TRBV12-4 and TRBJ2-7; D possibly uses TRBD1 or TRBD2 (7 bases each). The CDR3 loop spans 12 amino acids. V was pared by 10 bases and J by 6 bases, with 16 bases between.

This clonotype was counted at least ten times. The chain carries TRBV29-1 and TRBJ2-2; possible D gene TRBD2, 5 bases. Germline CDR1 is SQVTM and CDR2 is ANQGSEA. This CDR3 has 13 amino acids. Trimming took 3 bases from V and 3 from J, leaving 8 bases between them. In DNA form, the CDR3 reads TGCAGCGTTGAGAGGGAGTACACCGGGGAGCTGTTTTTT. Amino acid sequence: CSVEREYTGELFF.

The table lists this clonotype with a few counts. The chain recombines TRBV5-1 with TRBJ2-7, with unresolved D. The germline V gene has CDR1 SGHRS and CDR2 YFSETQ. This CDR3 is built from 15 residues. V dropped 4 bases and J dropped 4 bases, with 18 bases sitting between them. The CDR3 protein is CASSLAGSDTYEQYF. In DNA, the CDR3 is TGCGCCAGCAGCCTTGCCGGGTCAGATACTTACGAGCAGTACTTC.

This clonotype was counted a few times. J is TRBJ1-1 and V is TRBV27; D ambiguous. Germline V lookup: CDR1 MNHEY, CDR2 SMNVEV (reference sequence). CDR3 length: 13 residues. The germline V and J ends were trimmed by 3 bases and 5 bases, with 10 bases remaining between them. Written as DNA, the CDR3 is TGTGCCAGCAGTTTGCTAGGGTATACTGAAGCTTTCTTT. Amino acid sequence: CASSLLGYTEAFF.

This clonotype was counted ten times or more. CDR3 nucleotide sequence: TGTGCCAGCAGCCTCGGGACTTTCTACGAGCAGTACTTC. Its translation: CASSLGTFYEQYF. V is TRBV5-6 and J is TRBJ2-7; D may be TRBD2 (6 bases). V lost 4 bases, J lost 3 bases, and 11 bases lay in between. The CDR3 covers 13 residues. Germline V gene data show CDR1 as SGHDT and CDR2 as YYEEEE.

This clonotype was recorded many times. This chain joins TRBV7-3 and TRBJ2-7, with D possibly TRBD1 on 5 matching bases. The CDR3 spans 16 residues. Trimming took 5 bases from V and 2 from J, leaving 19 bases between them. Germline values: CDR1 SGHTA, CDR2 FQGTGA. DNA of the CDR3: TGTGCCAGCAGCCACGAAAGAGGACACAGAACCTACGAGCAGTACTTC. It specifies CASSHERGHRTYEQYF.